These 12 T cell receptor beta chains share one sample of origin, sequenced in a study of blood T cell repertoires in COVID-19. Produced via immunoSEQ multiplex PCR; TCRdb's table is partial and in-frame only. The top ten hold 0.95% to 1.3% of the sample, which has 300,000 or so clones, over 75% seen once. Material: PBMCs or T cells enriched from blood (not recorded which). The source is a woman aged 25 to 45 who had recovered from COVID-19.

The V and J genes are TRBV7-2 and TRBJ2-1; D is perhaps TRBD1 (6 bases). Germline CDR1 SGHTA, CDR2 FQGNSA. This CDR3 has 14 amino acids. The V gene lost 7 bases and the J gene lost 7 bases, with 17 bases spanning the gap. Here the CDR3 DNA reads TGTGCCAGCAAACCGGGACATCAGTCAAATGAGCAGTTCTTC. It yields the protein CASKPGHQSNEQFF.

The chain employs TRBV30 and TRBJ2-2, with D perhaps matching TRBD1 (7 bases). The CDR3 totals 17 residues. The germline gives CDR1 GTSNPN, CDR2 SVGIG (reference sequence). V was trimmed by 1 base and J by 7 bases, leaving 22 bases between them. In DNA, the CDR3 is TGTGCCTGGAGTGCCGATTCTTCGACAGGGAGGAACGGGGAGCTGTTTTTT. This gives the protein CAWSADSSTGRNGELFF. Supplemented by reference TRBV30 and TRBJ2-2, the full variable domain reads SQTIHQWPATLVQPVGSPLSLECTVEGTSNPNLYWYRQAAGRGLQLLFYSVGIGQISSEVPQNLSASRPQDRQFILSSKKLLLSDSGFYLCAWSADSSTGRNGELFFGEGSRLTVL.

This clone appeared once. The rearrangement joins TRBV19 to TRBJ2-5, with a tentative D call TRBD1 (6 bases). V lost 4 bases and J lost 4, with 10 bases in between. CDR3 length equals 13 residues. Germline CDR1 LNHDA, CDR2 SQIVND (reference sequence). The CDR3 loop reads CASSSYRVETQYF. The CDR3 coding sequence is TGTGCCAGTAGTAGTTACAGGGTAGAGACCCAGTACTTC.

V is TRBV6-5 and J is TRBJ2-5, with 11 bases aligning to TRBD2. The germline V gene has CDR1 MNHEY and CDR2 SVGAGI. V lost 5 bases and J lost 8; bases outside the gene matches: 7. CDR3 length: 14 residues. The CDR3 DNA follows: TGTGCCAGCAGTCCCGGGACTAGCGGTACTACCCAGTACTTC. Residues: CASSPGTSGTTQYF.

This clone was counted once. This chain links TRBV3-1 (or the pseudogene TRBV3-2) with TRBJ2-7; 7 positions match TRBD1. The germline CDR1 and CDR2 sequences are LGHDT and YNNKEL (reference sequence). Trimming at V came to 1 base and at J to 3 bases, leaving 6 bases not matched to a gene. The CDR3 extends over 15 amino acids. CDR3 in DNA: TGTGCCAGCAGCCAAGGTCCGGGACAGCACTACGAGCAGTACTTC. Its translation: CASSQGPGQHYEQYF.

The chain carries TRBV4-2 and TRBJ2-1, with 12 bases aligning to TRBD2. Germline V gives CDR1 LGHNA, CDR2 YNFKEQ. The trim removed 1 base at V and 7 bases at J, leaving 17 bases unmatched. The CDR3 runs 20 residues. The CDR3 sequence: CASSQAHSTSGSFGVNEQFF. DNA for the CDR3: TGTGCCAGCAGCCAAGCTCATTCGACTAGCGGGAGCTTTGGGGTTAATGAGCAGTTCTTC.

J is TRBJ1-4 and V is TRBV7-9, with 7 bases aligning to TRBD1. V shed 6 bases and J 0 bases; nucleotides not matched to a gene: 4. Per germline, CDR1 SEHNR and CDR2 FQNEAQ (reference sequence). CDR3 length equals 15 residues. CDR3 region: CASSPGTATNEKLFF. CDR3 bases: TGTGCCAGCAGTCCCGGGACAGCAACTAATGAAAAACTGTTTTTT.

This CDR3 reads CASSSRRNSPLHF. The DNA for the CDR3 is TGTGCCAGCAGTTCACGCCGGAATTCACCCCTCCACTTT. The rearrangement joins TRBV28 to TRBJ1-6; D gene uncertain. Germline V gene data show CDR1 as MDHEN and CDR2 as SYDVKM. V was cut by 4 bases and J by 7 bases, with 8 bases left in between. The CDR3 loop spans 13 amino acids.

The chain employs TRBV4-1 and TRBJ1-1; D call uncertain. The CDR3 runs to 14 residues. CDR1 MGHRA and CDR2 YSYEKL come from the germline V gene. Trimming pared 0 bases from V and 0 bases from J, leaving 5 bases between. CDR3 nucleotide sequence: TGCGCCAGCAGCCAAGAACAGCTGAACACTGAAGCTTTCTTT. It translates to CASSQEQLNTEAFF.

This clone turned up a few times. One junction end disagrees with the germline gene, perhaps due to a read error. The chain carries TRBV7-7 and TRBJ2-5; possibly TRBD2 for D (5 bases). CDR3 length: 16 amino acids. Germline loops: CDR1 SSHAT, CDR2 FNYEAQ (reference sequence). The CDR3 loop reads CASSLMGGPSLETQYF. CDR3 coding DNA: TGTGCTAGCAGCTTAATGGGCGGGCCCTCTTTAGAGACCCAGTACTTC.

This clone has just one count. The DNA for the CDR3 is TGCGCCAGCAGCCTCCCAGGTTCTAATGAAAAACTGTTTTTT. Protein sequence: CASSLPGSNEKLFF. The J gene is TRBJ1-4, the V gene TRBV5-1; D is undetermined. The germline V gene has CDR1 SGHRS and CDR2 YFSETQ. With 4 bases removed from V and 3 bases from J, the gap between germline ends came to 10 bases. The CDR3 is 14 residues long.

The chain uses TRBV6-5 and TRBJ1-5; TRBD1 is a possible D gene (6 bases). The CDR3 has 13 residues. Deletions cut 5 bases from V and 6 bases from J, with 11 bases between. Germline assignment: CDR1 MNHEY and CDR2 SVGAGI. The CDR3 region is CASSRGASQPQHF. Here the CDR3 DNA reads TGTGCCAGCAGTCGGGGGGCGTCTCAGCCCCAGCATTTT.